The 32 T cell receptor beta chains reported below all come from one sample, sequenced in a study of blood T cell repertoires in COVID-19. Assay used: immunoSEQ multiplex PCR; TCRdb lists only in-frame clones, some missing. The table includes about 80,000 clones, about 84% detected once. The specimen was peripheral blood. The receptors come from a human donor in a cohort sampled during active COVID-19.

J is TRBJ2-6 and V is TRBV28; 11 bases match TRBD1. V lost 3 bases and J lost 4; bases outside the gene matches: 8. Germline CDR1 reads MDHEN; CDR2 reads SYDVKM. The CDR3 has 18 amino acids. As DNA, the CDR3 is TGTGCCAGCAGTTTCCTTGGACAGGGGGCGGGCGGGGCCAACGTCCTGACTTTC. Its protein product is CASSFLGQGAGGANVLTF.

The chain couples TRBV2 to TRBJ2-3; tentatively, D is TRBD1 (6 bases). CDR3 size: 15 residues. V was pared by 6 bases and J by 1 base, with 14 bases between. The V gene's germline CDR1 is SNHLY and CDR2 FYNNEI. The CDR3 nucleotides are TGTGCCAGCAGCCTTGACAGGTCTGGCACAGATACGCAGTATTTT. Amino acids: CASSLDRSGTDTQYF.

This clone was counted once. The chain recombines TRBV5-4 with TRBJ2-5, with TRBD1 matching 7 bases. Per the germline V gene, CDR1 is SGHNT and CDR2 is YYREEE (reference sequence). V gave up 4 bases and J gave up 3 bases; unmatched junction bases: 3. The CDR3 consists of 13 residues. CDR3 amino acids: CASSAGTEETQYF. The CDR3 nucleotides read TGTGCCAGCAGCGCCGGGACAGAAGAGACCCAGTACTTC. The full variable domain, its missing parts supplied by reference TRBV5-4 and TRBJ2-5, is ETGVTQSPTHLIKTRGQQVTLRCSSQSGHNTVSWYQQALGQGPQFIFQYYREEENGRGNFPPRFSGLQFPNYSSELNVNALELDDSALYLCASSAGTEETQYFGPGTRLLVL.

The gene calls are TRBV2 and TRBJ2-3; 11 bases match TRBD2. Germline CDR1 SNHLY, CDR2 FYNNEI. V lost 2 bases, J lost 6 bases, and 4 bases stayed unmatched. This CDR3 is 15 amino acids long. Written as DNA, the CDR3 is TGTGCCAGCAGTGAACTAGCGGGGGGATGGGATACGCAGTATTTT. Protein: CASSELAGGWDTQYF.

The chain is built from TRBV19 and TRBJ2-7; 9 bases map to TRBD1. Trimming cost V 5 bases and J 2 bases; bases outside gene matches: 4. This CDR3 is 14 amino acids long. Germline CDR1 is LNHDA and CDR2 is SQIVND (reference sequence). In DNA form, the CDR3 reads TGTGCCAGTAGTCCCGGGACAGGGACCTACGAGCAGTACTTC. It translates to CASSPGTGTYEQYF.

The chain is built from TRBV24-1 and TRBJ2-2; tentatively, D is TRBD1 (6 bases). The CDR3 runs 16 residues. The V gene's germline CDR1 is KGHDR and CDR2 SFDVKD. Trimming removed 4 bases at V and 1 base at J, with 12 bases between. The CDR3 region has the DNA TGTGCCACCAGTGACACTTCGACAGGGAACACCGGGGAGCTGTTTTTT. It codes for CATSDTSTGNTGELFF.

This clone was recorded once. This chain joins TRBV2 and TRBJ1-4; 7 nucleotides agree with TRBD1. The CDR3 has 15 residues. Germline-derived CDR1 and CDR2 are SNHLY and FYNNEI. The V segment lost 2 bases and the J segment 9 bases; nucleotides outside the gene matches: 9. CDR3 DNA sequence: TGTGCCAGCAGTGAAAGGCAGGGGGATCGGCAAAAACTGTTTTTT. Translation: CASSERQGDRQKLFF.

V gene TRBV27 combines with J gene TRBJ2-5; 9 bases agree with TRBD1. V shed 5 bases, J shed 5 bases, and the junction held 6 bases outside the gene matches. Germline loops: CDR1 MNHEY, CDR2 SMNVEV (reference sequence). CDR3 length equals 14 residues. The CDR3 sequence is CASSPQGAEETQYF. The CDR3 coding sequence is TGTGCCAGCAGTCCACAGGGGGCGGAGGAGACCCAGTACTTC.

V is TRBV19 and J is TRBJ1-2; a possible D gene is TRBD1 (5 bases). The germline V gene encodes CDR1 LNHDA and CDR2 SQIVND (reference sequence). The CDR3 runs 13 residues. Trimming left V 8 bases short and J 8 bases short, with 18 bases between. CDR3 DNA sequence: TGTGCCAGTGTGGAAGGGGAGGGCGGCGGCTACACCTTC. It codes for CASVEGEGGGYTF.

The chain carries TRBV15 and TRBJ2-5; 8 bases agree with TRBD2. Germline assignment: CDR1 LNHNV and CDR2 YYDKDF (reference sequence). The CDR3 runs 15 residues. The V gene end was trimmed by 3 bases and the J gene end by 5 bases; junction bases not matched to a gene: 8. CDR3 bases: TGTGCCACCAGCAGGAACCGGGGGGGCCGTGAGACCCAGTACTTC. Its translation is CATSRNRGGRETQYF. Full variable domain (outside the CDR3, taken from reference TRBV15 and TRBJ2-5): DAMVIQNPRYQVTQFGKPVTLSCSQTLNHNVMYWYQQKSSQAPKLLFHYYDKDFNNEADTPDNFQSRRPNTSFCFLDIRSPGLGDTAMYLCATSRNRGGRETQYFGPGTRLLVL.

The V gene is TRBV7-2, the J gene TRBJ2-1; 12 nucleotides agree with TRBD2. Germline V lookup: CDR1 SGHTA, CDR2 FQGNSA. This CDR3 comprises 16 residues. V lost 2 bases to trimming and J lost 13 bases; unmatched junction nucleotides: 12. The CDR3 reads CASSLPSSGGAGRQFF. In nucleotides, the CDR3 is TGTGCCAGCAGCTTACCCTCTAGCGGGGGGGCCGGGCGCCAGTTCTTC.

This chain uses TRBV5-1 with TRBJ2-7, with TRBD2 as a possible D gene (6 bases). The CDR3 sequence is 15 residues long. Per germline, CDR1 SGHRS and CDR2 YFSETQ. The V end lost 0 bases, the J end lost 1 base, and 11 bases lay between the germline ends. This CDR3 is CASSLGFGGSYEQYF. Written as DNA, the CDR3 is TGCGCCAGCAGCTTGGGGTTCGGGGGTTCCTACGAGCAGTACTTC.

The chain employs TRBV13 and TRBJ2-3; TRBD1 matches 9 bases. The V gene's germline CDR1 is PRHDT and CDR2 FYEKMQ (reference sequence). V shed 0 bases and J 2 bases; nucleotides not matched to a gene: 9. This CDR3 has 18 residues. This CDR3 is CASSLGVTGQGVTDTQYF. The CDR3 nucleotides read TGTGCCAGCAGCTTAGGAGTTACGGGACAGGGTGTCACAGATACGCAGTATTTT.

The J gene is TRBJ2-1, the V gene TRBV9, with 12 bases fitting TRBD2. Germline assignment: CDR1 SGDLS and CDR2 YYNGEE. The V gene end was trimmed by 4 bases and the J gene end by 10 bases; junction bases not matched to a gene: 9. CDR3 length: 15 amino acids. The CDR3 is CASSTPSGGASEQFF. For the CDR3, the DNA is TGTGCCAGCAGCACCCCTAGCGGGGGGGCGAGCGAGCAGTTCTTC.

The gene calls are TRBV5-1 and TRBJ2-2; D possibly corresponds to TRBD2 (5 bases). Trimming left V 6 bases short and J 1 base short, with 13 bases between. Germline CDR1 and CDR2: SGHRS and YFSETQ. The CDR3 is made up of 15 amino acids. CDR3 residues: CASTDLNGNTGELFF. CDR3 nucleotides: TGCGCCAGCACGGACTTGAACGGGAACACCGGGGAGCTGTTTTTT.

The CDR3 is CASGLVRRSDEQFF. The CDR3 DNA is TGTGCTAGTGGTTTGGTACGACGTAGCGATGAGCAGTTCTTC. The rearrangement joins TRBV12-5 to TRBJ2-1, with TRBD2 as a possible D gene (5 bases). CDR3 length equals 14 residues. V was shortened by 0 bases and J by 8 bases, with 11 bases between the two germline ends. CDR1 is LGHNT and CDR2 is FRNRAP in the germline V gene.

This rearrangement joins TRBV11-2 to TRBJ1-2; TRBD1 is a possible D gene (5 bases). The V end was cut by 4 bases, the J end by 8 bases, with 14 bases between. The CDR3 loop spans 13 amino acids. CDR1 and CDR2 (germline): SGHAT, FQNNGV. The CDR3 loop reads CASSSPQEGGYTF. DNA for the CDR3: TGTGCCAGCAGCTCACCTCAGGAGGGGGGCTACACCTTC.

The J gene is TRBJ1-4, the V gene TRBV5-1, with unresolved D. The V gene lost 0 bases and the J gene lost 0 bases, with 9 bases spanning the gap. In germline, CDR1 is SGHRS, CDR2 YFSETQ. The CDR3 totals 16 residues. The CDR3 nucleotides read TGCGCCAGCAGCTTGGGGTTCCCGGCAACTAATGAAAAACTGTTTTTT. It encodes CASSLGFPATNEKLFF.

The rearrangement uses TRBV30 and TRBJ2-1; 13 bases agree with TRBD2. V lost 4 bases, J lost 9 bases, and 9 bases stayed unmatched. The CDR3 covers 15 residues. Germline lookup yields CDR1 GTSNPN and CDR2 SVGIG (reference sequence). The CDR3 protein is CAWTPGLAGSIEQFF. CDR3 nucleotides: TGTGCCTGGACCCCGGGACTAGCGGGGTCCATTGAGCAGTTCTTC.

The chain has TRBV10-1 and TRBJ2-3; D ambiguous. The CDR3 has 14 residues. The V gene lost 1 base and the J gene lost 6 bases, with 11 bases spanning the gap. Germline CDR1 reads WNHNN; CDR2 reads SYGVQD (reference sequence). CDR3 DNA sequence: TGCGCCAGCAGTGAGTTCGGTTCTGTGGATACGCAGTATTTT. Protein: CASSEFGSVDTQYF.

This clone was counted between two and nine times. The CDR3 protein is CASGINRVRGTEAFF. For the CDR3, the DNA is TGTGCTAGTGGTATTAACAGGGTGAGGGGCACTGAAGCTTTCTTT. The gene calls are TRBV12-5 and TRBJ1-1; D is possibly TRBD1 (6 bases). CDR1 is LGHNT and CDR2 is FRNRAP in the germline V gene. The CDR3 sequence is 15 residues long. Trimming left V 5 bases short and J 4 bases short, with 17 bases between.

The rearrangement uses TRBV18 and TRBJ2-7; D call uncertain. Germline loops: CDR1 KGHSH, CDR2 LQKENI. The CDR3 extends over 13 amino acids. Trimming shortened V by 3 bases and J by 3 bases, and 9 bases separated the two germline ends. CDR3 bases: TGTGCCAGCTCACCTCGTAGCAGCTACGAGCAGTACTTC. Amino acid sequence: CASSPRSSYEQYF.

This clone showed up just once. V is TRBV7-2 and J is TRBJ2-2; D gene uncertain. From germline, CDR1 is SGHTA and CDR2 FQGNSA. The length of the CDR3 is 13 residues. The V end lost 2 bases, the J end lost 5 bases, and 6 bases lay between the germline ends. The CDR3 loop reads CASSLLGTGELFF. The CDR3 DNA follows: TGTGCCAGCAGCTTACTCGGGACCGGGGAGCTGTTTTTT.

V gene TRBV5-1 combines with J gene TRBJ2-5, with D tentatively TRBD2 (6 bases). Between the trimmed V and J ends, which lost 0 bases and 5 bases, there was a span of 14 bases. The CDR3 has 15 amino acids. CDR1 and CDR2 (germline): SGHRS, YFSETQ. CDR3 nucleotides: TGCGCCAGCAGCTTGGCTGGGGCGGGGCGGGAGACCCAGTACTTC. It yields the protein CASSLAGAGRETQYF.

This chain links TRBV18 with TRBJ2-2; 9 bases are a match to TRBD1. The V gene's germline CDR1 is KGHSH and CDR2 LQKENI. The trim removed 6 bases at V and 3 bases at J, leaving 5 bases unmatched. The CDR3 is 15 amino acids. The CDR3 nucleotides read TGTGCCAGCTCCCTAAGACAGGGGGACACCGGGGAGCTGTTTTTT. Translation gives CASSLRQGDTGELFF.

CDR3 DNA sequence: TGTGCCAGCAGCGTAGGTGGCGGGGGGGCTCGGGAGACCCAGTACTTC. Translating gives CASSVGGGGARETQYF. This chain joins TRBV9 and TRBJ2-5, with 9 bases fitting TRBD2. The CDR3 has 16 amino acids. V trimming: 0 bases; J trimming: 5 bases; junction bases outside the gene matches: 8. Germline V CDR1 and CDR2: SGDLS, YYNGEE.

The chain is built from TRBV4-2 and TRBJ2-3, with 14 bases identical to TRBD2. CDR3 length: 17 residues. The germline V gene encodes CDR1 LGHNA and CDR2 YNFKEQ. V lost 1 base and J lost 5; bases outside the gene matches: 5. CDR3 nucleotides: TGTGCCAGCAGCCAAGGGTGGACTAGCGGGGGGCAAGATACGCAGTATTTT. Translation gives CASSQGWTSGGQDTQYF.

V gene TRBV28 combines with J gene TRBJ1-4; 8 bases align to TRBD1. V shed 3 bases, J shed 4 bases, and the junction held 1 base outside the gene matches. CDR3 size: 14 residues. Germline V gene sequence: CDR1 MDHEN, CDR2 SYDVKM. DNA of the CDR3: TGTGCCAGCAGTTTCAGGGGGCATAATGAAAAACTGTTTTTT. Translated, it gives CASSFRGHNEKLFF.

This clone has more than one count but fewer than ten. This sample includes further DNA sequences coding for the same CDR3. In DNA, the CDR3 is TGTGCCAGCAGCTTAGGACAGTTGAACACTGAAGCTTTCTTT. It is translated as CASSLGQLNTEAFF. The chain joins TRBV7-9 to TRBJ1-1; a weak D match, TRBD1 (5 bases). The CDR3 totals 14 residues. Trimming cost V 1 base and J 0 bases, with 6 bases left between them. The germline V gene has CDR1 SEHNR and CDR2 FQNEAQ (reference sequence).

This chain connects TRBV18 to TRBJ1-4; D ambiguous. CDR1 and CDR2 (germline): KGHSH, LQKENI. V was clipped by 1 base and J by 8 bases, with 5 bases between them. This CDR3 is 12 amino acids long. In DNA, the CDR3 is TGTGCCAGCTCACCACTACGGGAAAAACTGTTTTTT. Amino acid sequence: CASSPLREKLFF.

This chain connects TRBV19 to TRBJ2-1; 12 bases line up with TRBD2. The germline V gene has CDR1 LNHDA and CDR2 SQIVND (reference sequence). V shed 5 bases and J 8 bases; nucleotides not matched to a gene: 7. The CDR3 is made up of 15 amino acids. DNA of the CDR3: TGTGCCAGTAGTTCTCTAGCGGGGGGGAGCCATGAGCAGTTCTTC. This gives the protein CASSSLAGGSHEQFF.

The rearrangement uses TRBV5-1 and TRBJ2-2; tentatively, D is TRBD2 (5 bases). V was shortened by 2 bases and J by 3 bases, with 11 bases between the two germline ends. There are 15 residues in the CDR3. CDR1 and CDR2 from the germline V gene are SGHRS and YFSETQ. The CDR3 sequence: CASSFSASHTGELFF. CDR3 DNA sequence: TGCGCCAGCAGCTTTTCGGCTAGCCACACCGGGGAGCTGTTTTTT.